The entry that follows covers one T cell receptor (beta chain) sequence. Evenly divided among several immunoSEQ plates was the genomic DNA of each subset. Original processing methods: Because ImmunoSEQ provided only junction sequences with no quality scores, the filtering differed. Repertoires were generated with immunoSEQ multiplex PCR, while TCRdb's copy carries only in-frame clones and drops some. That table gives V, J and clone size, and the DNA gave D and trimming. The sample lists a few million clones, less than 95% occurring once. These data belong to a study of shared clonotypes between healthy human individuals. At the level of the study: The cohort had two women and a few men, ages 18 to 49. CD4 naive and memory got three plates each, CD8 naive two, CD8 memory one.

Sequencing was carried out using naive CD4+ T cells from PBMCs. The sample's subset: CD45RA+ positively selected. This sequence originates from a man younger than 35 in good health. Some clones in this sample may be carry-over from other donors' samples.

Here the CDR3 reads CSVGGQGFGNTIYF. For the CDR3, the DNA is TGCAGCGTTGGGGGGCAGGGATTTGGAAACACCATATATTTT. The chain couples TRBV29-1 to TRBJ1-3, with D perhaps TRBD1 (6 bases). The CDR3 runs to 14 residues. Trimming stripped 4 bases from V and 3 bases from J, with 13 bases between. Germline CDR1 reads SQVTM; CDR2 reads ANQGSEA.